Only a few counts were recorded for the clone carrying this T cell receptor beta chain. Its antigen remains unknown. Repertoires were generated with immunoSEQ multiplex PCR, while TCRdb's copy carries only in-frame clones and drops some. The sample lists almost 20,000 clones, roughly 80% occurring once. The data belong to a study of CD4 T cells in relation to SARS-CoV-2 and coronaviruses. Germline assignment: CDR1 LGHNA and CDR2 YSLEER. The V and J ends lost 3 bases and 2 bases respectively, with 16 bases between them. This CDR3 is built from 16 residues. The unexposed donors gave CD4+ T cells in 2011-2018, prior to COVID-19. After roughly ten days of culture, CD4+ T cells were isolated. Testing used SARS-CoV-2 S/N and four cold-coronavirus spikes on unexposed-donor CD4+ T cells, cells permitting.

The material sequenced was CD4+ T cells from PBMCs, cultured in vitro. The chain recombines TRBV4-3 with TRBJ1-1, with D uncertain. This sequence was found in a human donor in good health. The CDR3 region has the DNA TGCGCCAGCAGCCATACTAGACACAACACAAACACTGAAGCTTTCTTT. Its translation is CASSHTRHNTNTEAFF.